The rows below give T cell receptor beta chains drawn from one sample of a study of graft-versus-host responses after intestinal transplantation. The method was immunoSEQ multiplex PCR; TCRdb's version includes in-frame clones alone and lacks a portion of them. The sample comprises 150,000 or so clones, 80% to 95% of which are singletons, and 0.19% rests with the top ten. The antigens these receptors bind are not known. The starting material was unstimulated CD4+ T cells sorted from spleen or lymph node cells, obtained before intestinal transplant. Source of these receptors: a human donor who received an intestinal transplant. The CDR3 runs from the conserved cysteine through the conserved F or W. The D gene is left open where the match is weak. Rows give clone size only sometimes, using once, few, many, or a class for an expanded clone.

v_gene: TRBV5-1
abundance: -
d_gene: TRBD2
j_gene: TRBJ2-5
CDR3aa: CASSLKLAGVVTQYF
CDR3nt: TGCGCCAGCAGCTTGAAACTAGCGGGAGTTGTGACCCAGTACTTC

v_gene: TRBV7-9
abundance: -
d_gene: TRBD1
j_gene: TRBJ1-1
CDR3aa: CASSSTGAWGAFF
CDR3nt: TGTGCCAGCAGCTCGACAGGGGCTTGGGGAGCTTTCTTT

v_gene: TRBV18
abundance: -
d_gene: -
j_gene: TRBJ2-5
CDR3aa: CASSPEPLYQETQYF
CDR3nt: TGTGCCAGCTCACCAGAACCGTTGTACCAAGAGACCCAGTACTTC

v_gene: TRBV18
abundance: -
d_gene: -
j_gene: TRBJ2-7
CDR3aa: CASSPEVDYEQYF
CDR3nt: TGTGCCAGCTCACCAGAGGTGGACTACGAGCAGTACTTC

v_gene: TRBV6-5
abundance: -
d_gene: TRBD2
j_gene: TRBJ2-7
CDR3aa: CASRRTSSYEQYF
CDR3nt: TGTGCCAGCAGGAGGACTAGCTCCTACGAGCAGTACTTC

v_gene: TRBV10-1
abundance: -
d_gene: TRBD1
j_gene: TRBJ1-4
CDR3aa: CASGRDREREKLFF
CDR3nt: TGCGCCAGCGGTCGGGACAGGGAGAGAGAAAAACTGTTTTTT

v_gene: TRBV6-5
abundance: -
d_gene: -
j_gene: TRBJ2-3
CDR3aa: CASSSGLLGTDTQYF
CDR3nt: TGTGCCAGCAGTTCGGGACTTCTTGGGACAGATACGCAGTATTTT

v_gene: TRBV28
abundance: -
d_gene: TRBD1
j_gene: TRBJ2-7
CDR3aa: CASSFRGQGSRYEQYF
CDR3nt: TGTGCCAGCAGTTTTCGTGGACAGGGGAGTCGCTACGAGCAGTACTTC

v_gene: TRBV2
abundance: -
d_gene: -
j_gene: TRBJ1-5
CDR3aa: CASSQQMNQPQHF
CDR3nt: TGTGCCAGCAGTCAGCAGATGAATCAGCCCCAGCATTTT

v_gene: TRBV6-5
abundance: -
d_gene: TRBD2
j_gene: TRBJ2-2
CDR3aa: CASSYVRGSWGGELFF
CDR3nt: TGTGCCAGCAGTTATGTACGCGGGAGTTGGGGCGGGGAGCTGTTTTTT

v_gene: TRBV6-5
abundance: once
d_gene: -
j_gene: TRBJ2-2
CDR3aa: CASSYTSTPGTGELFF
CDR3nt: TGTGCCAGCAGTTACACCTCTACCCCAGGGACCGGGGAGCTGTTTTTT

v_gene: TRBV7-2
abundance: -
d_gene: TRBD2
j_gene: TRBJ2-3
CDR3aa: CASISPGLAVDTQYF
CDR3nt: TGTGCCAGCATCTCGCCGGGACTAGCGGTCGATACGCAGTATTTT

v_gene: TRBV10-3
abundance: -
d_gene: TRBD2
j_gene: TRBJ2-1
CDR3aa: CAISERGLAGLEVRQFF
CDR3nt: TGTGCCATCAGTGAGCGGGGACTAGCGGGACTAGAGGTCCGGCAGTTCTTC

v_gene: TRBV19
abundance: -
d_gene: -
j_gene: TRBJ2-7
CDR3aa: CASSNLPRSPYEQYF
CDR3nt: TGTGCCAGTAGCAACCTCCCGAGAAGTCCCTACGAGCAGTACTTC

v_gene: TRBV28
abundance: -
d_gene: TRBD1
j_gene: TRBJ2-7
CDR3aa: CASTLLPTGQHEQYF
CDR3nt: TGTGCCAGCACTCTCCTACCGACAGGGCAGCACGAGCAGTACTTC

v_gene: TRBV11-3
abundance: -
d_gene: -
j_gene: TRBJ2-5
CDR3aa: CASSPLEAGKQETQYF
CDR3nt: TGTGCCAGCAGCCCCCTTGAGGCAGGGAAGCAAGAGACCCAGTACTTC

v_gene: TRBV28
abundance: -
d_gene: TRBD1
j_gene: TRBJ1-2
CDR3aa: CASRPPGGDGYTF
CDR3nt: TGTGCCAGCAGACCTCCAGGGGGAGATGGCTACACCTTC

v_gene: TRBV6-1
abundance: -
d_gene: TRBD2
j_gene: TRBJ2-7
CDR3aa: CASRSSAGGFYEQYF
CDR3nt: TGTGCCAGCAGGTCCTCAGCGGGAGGATTTTACGAGCAGTACTTC

v_gene: TRBV7-9
abundance: few
d_gene: -
j_gene: TRBJ1-3
CDR3aa: CASSFGGISGNTIYF
CDR3nt: TGTGCCAGCAGCTTTGGTGGTATCTCTGGAAACACCATATATTTT

v_gene: TRBV6-5
abundance: -
d_gene: -
j_gene: TRBJ2-5
CDR3aa: CASSYSRTKETQYF
CDR3nt: TGTGCCAGCAGTTACTCTCGGACTAAAGAGACCCAGTACTTC

v_gene: TRBV5-5
abundance: -
d_gene: TRBD2
j_gene: TRBJ2-2
CDR3aa: CASSWWREGDTGELFF
CDR3nt: TGTGCCAGCAGCTGGTGGCGGGAGGGGGACACCGGGGAGCTGTTTTTT

v_gene: TRBV28
abundance: once
d_gene: -
j_gene: TRBJ1-4
CDR3aa: CASSLRVGTWGQGEKLFF
CDR3nt: TGTGCCAGCAGTTTAAGAGTTGGTACTTGGGGGCAAGGTGAAAAACTGTTTTTT

v_gene: TRBV28
abundance: -
d_gene: TRBD1
j_gene: TRBJ1-5
CDR3aa: CASSLRTGRLYSNQPQHF
CDR3nt: TGTGCCAGCAGTTTAAGGACAGGGAGGTTATATAGCAATCAGCCCCAGCATTTT